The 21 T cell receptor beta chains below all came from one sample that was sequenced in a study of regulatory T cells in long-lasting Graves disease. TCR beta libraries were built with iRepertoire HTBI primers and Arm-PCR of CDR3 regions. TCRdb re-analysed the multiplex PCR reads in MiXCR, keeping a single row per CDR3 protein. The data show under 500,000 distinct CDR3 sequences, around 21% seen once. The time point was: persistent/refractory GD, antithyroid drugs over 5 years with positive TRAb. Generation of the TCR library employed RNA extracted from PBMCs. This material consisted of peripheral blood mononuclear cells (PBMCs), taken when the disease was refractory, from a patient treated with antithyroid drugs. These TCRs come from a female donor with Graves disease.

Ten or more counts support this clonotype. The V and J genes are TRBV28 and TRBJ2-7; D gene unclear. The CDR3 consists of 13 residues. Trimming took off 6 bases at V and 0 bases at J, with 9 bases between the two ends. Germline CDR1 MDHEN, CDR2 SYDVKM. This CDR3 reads CASSRDNSYEQYF. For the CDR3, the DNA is TGTGCCAGCAGCCGAGACAACTCCTACGAGCAGTACTTC.

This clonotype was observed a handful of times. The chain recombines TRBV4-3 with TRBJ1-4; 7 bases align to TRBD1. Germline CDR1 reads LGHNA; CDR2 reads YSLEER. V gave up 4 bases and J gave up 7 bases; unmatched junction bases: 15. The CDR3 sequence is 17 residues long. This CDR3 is CASSRRSLPGDSEKLFF. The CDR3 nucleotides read TGCGCCAGCAGCCGAAGATCGTTGCCAGGGGACAGTGAAAAACTGTTTTTT.

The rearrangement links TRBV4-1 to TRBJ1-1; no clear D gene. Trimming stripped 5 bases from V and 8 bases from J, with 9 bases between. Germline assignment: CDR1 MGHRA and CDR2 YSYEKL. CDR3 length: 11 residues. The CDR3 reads CASSGQREAFF. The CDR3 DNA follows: TGCGCCAGCAGCGGCCAGCGAGAAGCTTTCTTT.

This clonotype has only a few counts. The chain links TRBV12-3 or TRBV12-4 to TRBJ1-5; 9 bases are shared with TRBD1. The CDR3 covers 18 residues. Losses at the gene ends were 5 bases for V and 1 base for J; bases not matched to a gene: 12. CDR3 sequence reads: CASSRTGTGSPSNQPQHF. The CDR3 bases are TGTGCCAGCAGTCGAACCGGGACAGGGTCTCCCAGCAATCAGCCCCAGCATTTT.

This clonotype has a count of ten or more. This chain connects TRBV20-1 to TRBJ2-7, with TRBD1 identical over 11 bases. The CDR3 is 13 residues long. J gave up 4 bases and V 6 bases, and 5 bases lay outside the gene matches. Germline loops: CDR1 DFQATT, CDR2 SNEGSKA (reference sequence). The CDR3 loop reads CSAGQGALYEQYF. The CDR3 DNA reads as TGCAGTGCCGGACAGGGGGCTTTGTACGAGCAGTACTTC.

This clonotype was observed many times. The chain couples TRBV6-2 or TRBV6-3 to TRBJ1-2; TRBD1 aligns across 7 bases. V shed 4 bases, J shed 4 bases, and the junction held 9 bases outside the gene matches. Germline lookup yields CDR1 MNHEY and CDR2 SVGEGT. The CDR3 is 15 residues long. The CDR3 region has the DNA TGTGCCAGCAGTTCTGGTCGACAGGGCAGCTATGGCTACACCTTC. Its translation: CASSSGRQGSYGYTF.

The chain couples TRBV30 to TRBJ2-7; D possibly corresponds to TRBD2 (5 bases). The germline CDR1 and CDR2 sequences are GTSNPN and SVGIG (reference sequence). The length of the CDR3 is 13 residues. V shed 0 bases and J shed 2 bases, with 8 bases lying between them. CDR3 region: CAWSVGSAYEQYF. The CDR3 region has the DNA TGTGCCTGGAGTGTGGGTAGCGCCTACGAGCAGTACTTC.

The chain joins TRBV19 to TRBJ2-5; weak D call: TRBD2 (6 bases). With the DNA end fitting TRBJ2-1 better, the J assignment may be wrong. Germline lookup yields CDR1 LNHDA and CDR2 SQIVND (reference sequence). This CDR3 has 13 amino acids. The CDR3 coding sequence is TGTGCCAGCGATGGGGGGATTGGCAATGAGCAGTTCTTC. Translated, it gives CASDGGIGNEQFF.

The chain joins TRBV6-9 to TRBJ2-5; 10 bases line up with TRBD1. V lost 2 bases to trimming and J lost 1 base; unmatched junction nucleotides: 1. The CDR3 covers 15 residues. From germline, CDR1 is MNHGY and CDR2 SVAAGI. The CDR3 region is CASSYGTGAQETQYF. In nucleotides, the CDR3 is TGTGCCAGCAGTTATGGGACAGGGGCCCAAGAGACCCAGTACTTC.

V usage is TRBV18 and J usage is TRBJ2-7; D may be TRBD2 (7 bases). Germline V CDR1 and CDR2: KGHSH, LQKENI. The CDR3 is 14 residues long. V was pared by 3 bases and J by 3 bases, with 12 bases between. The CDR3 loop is CASSPGGTNYEQYF. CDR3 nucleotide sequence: TGTGCCAGCTCACCGGGGGGGACAAACTACGAGCAGTACTTC.

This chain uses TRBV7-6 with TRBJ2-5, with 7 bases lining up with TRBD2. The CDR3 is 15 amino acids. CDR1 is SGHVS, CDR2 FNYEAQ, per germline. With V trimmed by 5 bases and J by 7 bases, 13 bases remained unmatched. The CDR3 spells CASSKPREAVWTQYF. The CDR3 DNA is TGTGCCAGCAGCAAACCCCGGGAGGCCGTATGGACCCAGTACTTC.

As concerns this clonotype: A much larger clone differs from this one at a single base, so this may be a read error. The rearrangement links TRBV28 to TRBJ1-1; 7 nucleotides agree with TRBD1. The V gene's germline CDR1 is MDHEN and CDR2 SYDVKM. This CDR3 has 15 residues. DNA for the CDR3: TGTGCCAGCGGTTTAGGGGGCCCCATGAACACTGAAGCTTTCTTT. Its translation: CASGLGGPMNTEAFF.

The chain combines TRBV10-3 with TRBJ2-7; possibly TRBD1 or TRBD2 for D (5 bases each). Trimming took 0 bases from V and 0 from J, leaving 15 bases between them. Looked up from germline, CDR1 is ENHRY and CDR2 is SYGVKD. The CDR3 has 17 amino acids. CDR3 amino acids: CAISESRDGRSSYEQYF. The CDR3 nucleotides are TGTGCCATCAGTGAGTCACGGGACGGCCGGAGCTCCTACGAGCAGTACTTC.

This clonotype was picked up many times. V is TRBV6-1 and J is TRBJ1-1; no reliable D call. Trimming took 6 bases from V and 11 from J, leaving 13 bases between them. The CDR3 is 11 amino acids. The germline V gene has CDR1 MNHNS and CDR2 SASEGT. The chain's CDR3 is CASRILGEAFF. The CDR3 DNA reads TGTGCCAGCAGAATACTGGGAGAGGCTTTCTTT.

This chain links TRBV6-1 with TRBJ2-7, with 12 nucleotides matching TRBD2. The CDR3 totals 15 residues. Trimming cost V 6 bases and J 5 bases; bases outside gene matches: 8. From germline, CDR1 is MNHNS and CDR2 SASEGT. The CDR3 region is CASRPSGRGIHEQYF. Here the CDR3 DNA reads TGTGCCAGCAGACCTAGCGGGAGGGGAATACACGAGCAGTACTTC.

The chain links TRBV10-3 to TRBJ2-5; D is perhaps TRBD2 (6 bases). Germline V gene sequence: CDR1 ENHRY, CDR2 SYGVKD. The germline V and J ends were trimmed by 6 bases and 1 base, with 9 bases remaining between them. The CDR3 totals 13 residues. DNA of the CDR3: TGTGCCATCAGCCGGGACTCCCAAGAGACCCAGTACTTC. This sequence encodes CAISRDSQETQYF.

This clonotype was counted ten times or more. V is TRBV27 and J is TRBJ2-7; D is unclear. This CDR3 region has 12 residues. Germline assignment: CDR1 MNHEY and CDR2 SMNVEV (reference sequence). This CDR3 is CARKNHSYEQYF. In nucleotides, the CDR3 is TGTGCACGGAAAAATCACTCCTACGAGCAGTACTTC.

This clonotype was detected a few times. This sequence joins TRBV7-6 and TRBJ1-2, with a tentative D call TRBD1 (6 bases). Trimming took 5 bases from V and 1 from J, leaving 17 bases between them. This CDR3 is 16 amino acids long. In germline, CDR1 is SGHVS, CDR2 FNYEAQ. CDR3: CASSPGGGAFNYGYTF. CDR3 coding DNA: TGTGCCAGCAGCCCCGGGGGCGGGGCCTTTAACTATGGCTACACCTTC.

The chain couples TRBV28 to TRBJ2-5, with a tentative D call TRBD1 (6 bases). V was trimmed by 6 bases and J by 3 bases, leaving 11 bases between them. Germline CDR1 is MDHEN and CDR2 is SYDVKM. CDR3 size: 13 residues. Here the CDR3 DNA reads TGTGCCAGCAGCGGTGGGGGCGAAGAGACCCAGTACTTC. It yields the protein CASSGGGEETQYF.

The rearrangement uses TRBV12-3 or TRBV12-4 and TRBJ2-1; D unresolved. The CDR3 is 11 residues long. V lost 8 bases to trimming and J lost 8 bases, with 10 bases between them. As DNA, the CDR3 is TGTGCCAGCGGCCCTGTTGATGAGCAGTTCTTC. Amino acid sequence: CASGPVDEQFF.

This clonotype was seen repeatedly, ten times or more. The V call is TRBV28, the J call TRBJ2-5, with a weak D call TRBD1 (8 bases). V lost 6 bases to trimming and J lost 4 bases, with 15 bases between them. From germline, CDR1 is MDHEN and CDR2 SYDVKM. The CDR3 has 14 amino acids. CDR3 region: CASRPTGGAETQYF. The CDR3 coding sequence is TGTGCCAGCAGGCCAACAGGGGGGGCAGAGACCCAGTACTTC.